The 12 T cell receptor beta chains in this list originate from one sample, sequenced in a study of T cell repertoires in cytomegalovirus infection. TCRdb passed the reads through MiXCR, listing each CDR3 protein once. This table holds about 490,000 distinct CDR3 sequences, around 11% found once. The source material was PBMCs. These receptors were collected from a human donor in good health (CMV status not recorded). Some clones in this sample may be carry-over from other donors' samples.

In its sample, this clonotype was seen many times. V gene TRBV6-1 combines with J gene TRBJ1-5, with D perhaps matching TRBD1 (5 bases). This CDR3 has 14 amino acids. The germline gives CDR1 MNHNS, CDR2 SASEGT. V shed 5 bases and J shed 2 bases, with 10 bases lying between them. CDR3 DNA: TGTGCCAGCAGTCCAGGGAGCGGCAATCAGCCCCAGCATTTT. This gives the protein CASSPGSGNQPQHF.

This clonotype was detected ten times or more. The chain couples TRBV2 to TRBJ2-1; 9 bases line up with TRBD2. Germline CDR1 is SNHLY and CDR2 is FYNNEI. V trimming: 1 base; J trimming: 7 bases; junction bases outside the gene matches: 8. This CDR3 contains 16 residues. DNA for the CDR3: TGTGCCAGCAGTGAAGAGGGCGGGAGGGCCTCGAATGAGCAGTTCTTC. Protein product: CASSEEGGRASNEQFF.

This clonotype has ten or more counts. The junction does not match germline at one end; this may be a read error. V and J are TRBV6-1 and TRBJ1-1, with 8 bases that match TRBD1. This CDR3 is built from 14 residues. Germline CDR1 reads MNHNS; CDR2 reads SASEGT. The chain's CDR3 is CASSSRTGFADAFF. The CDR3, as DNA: TGTGCCAGCAGTTCCCGGACAGGGTTTGCTGACGCTTTCTTT.

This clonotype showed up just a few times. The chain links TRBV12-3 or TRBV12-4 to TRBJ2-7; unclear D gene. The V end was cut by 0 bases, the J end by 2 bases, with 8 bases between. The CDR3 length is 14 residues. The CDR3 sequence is CASSLARSAYEQYF. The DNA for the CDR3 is TGTGCCAGCAGTTTAGCCCGGTCAGCCTACGAGCAGTACTTC.

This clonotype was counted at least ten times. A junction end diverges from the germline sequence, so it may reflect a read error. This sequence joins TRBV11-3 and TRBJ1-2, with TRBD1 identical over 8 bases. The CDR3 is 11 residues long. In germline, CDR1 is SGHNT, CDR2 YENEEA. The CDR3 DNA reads TGTGCCAGCAGTCAGGACAGGGTGATCGCCTTC. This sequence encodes CASSQDRVIAF.

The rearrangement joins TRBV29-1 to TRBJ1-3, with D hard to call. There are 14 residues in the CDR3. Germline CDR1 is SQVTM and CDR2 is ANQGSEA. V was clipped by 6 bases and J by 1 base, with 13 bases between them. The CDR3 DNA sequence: TGCAGCGTACTACCCCCCGGTTCTGGAAACACCATATATTTT. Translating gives CSVLPPGSGNTIYF.

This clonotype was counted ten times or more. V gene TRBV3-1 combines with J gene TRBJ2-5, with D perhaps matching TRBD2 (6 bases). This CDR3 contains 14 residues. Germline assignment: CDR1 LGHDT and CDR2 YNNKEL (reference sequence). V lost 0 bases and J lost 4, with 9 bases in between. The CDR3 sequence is CASSQDFGRETQYF. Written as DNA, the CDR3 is TGTGCCAGCAGCCAAGATTTCGGGAGAGAGACCCAGTACTTC.

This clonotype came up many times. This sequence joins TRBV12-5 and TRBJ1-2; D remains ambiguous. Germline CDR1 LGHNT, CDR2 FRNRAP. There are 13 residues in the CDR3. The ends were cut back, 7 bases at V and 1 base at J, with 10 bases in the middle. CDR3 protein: CASAIDRNYGYTF. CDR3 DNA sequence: TGTGCTAGTGCCATAGACCGTAACTATGGCTACACCTTC.

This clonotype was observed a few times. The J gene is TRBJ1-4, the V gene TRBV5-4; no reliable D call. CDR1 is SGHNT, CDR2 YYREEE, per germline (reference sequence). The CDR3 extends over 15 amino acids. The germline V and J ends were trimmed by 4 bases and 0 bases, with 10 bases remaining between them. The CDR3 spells CASSGKAATNEKLFF. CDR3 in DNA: TGTGCCAGCAGCGGGAAGGCCGCAACTAATGAAAAACTGTTTTTT.

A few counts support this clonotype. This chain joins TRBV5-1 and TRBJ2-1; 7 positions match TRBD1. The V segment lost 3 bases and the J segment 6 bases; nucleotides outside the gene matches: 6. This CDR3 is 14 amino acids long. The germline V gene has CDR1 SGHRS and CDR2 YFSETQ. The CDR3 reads CASSSEGTVNEQFF. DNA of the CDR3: TGCGCCAGCAGCTCTGAGGGGACAGTCAATGAGCAGTTCTTC.

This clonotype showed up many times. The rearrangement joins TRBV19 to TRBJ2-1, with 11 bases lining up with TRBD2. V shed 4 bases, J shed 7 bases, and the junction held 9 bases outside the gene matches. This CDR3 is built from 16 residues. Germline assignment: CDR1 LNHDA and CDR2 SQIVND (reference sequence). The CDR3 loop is CASSKGGLAGGNEQFF. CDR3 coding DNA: TGTGCCAGTAGTAAAGGGGGGCTAGCGGGAGGTAATGAGCAGTTCTTC.

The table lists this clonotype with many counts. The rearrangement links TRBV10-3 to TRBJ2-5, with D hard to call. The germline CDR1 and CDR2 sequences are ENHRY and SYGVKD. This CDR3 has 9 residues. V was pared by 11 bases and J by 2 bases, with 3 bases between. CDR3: CAVQETQYF. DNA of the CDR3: TGTGCCGTTCAAGAGACCCAGTACTTC.